This entry is about one TCR beta chain. Primers used in a second PCR of about 7 to 12 cycles were a sample-barcoded 5' primer and a J-beta primer mix. TCRdb re-called the 5' RACE reads with MiXCR, one entry per CDR3 protein. This table has 550,000 to 700,000 distinct CDR3 sequences, roughly a quarter appearing once. This specimen belongs to a study of blood T cells in healthy people across ages. The sample taken for sequencing was blood. The TCR sequence derives from an older woman in good health.

The CDR3 DNA reads as TGCGCCAGCAGCTTACGACGGGGGGAAAACAATGAGCAGTTCTTC. Translated: CASSLRRGENNEQFF. The rearrangement joins TRBV5-1 to TRBJ2-1, with 7 positions matching TRBD2. CDR3 length: 15 residues. Germline V gives CDR1 SGHRS, CDR2 YFSETQ. V lost 2 bases, J lost 5 bases, and 7 bases stayed unmatched. The complete variable domain, with remaining parts taken from reference TRBV5-1 and TRBJ2-1, reads KAGVTQTPRYLIKTRGQQVTLSCSPISGHRSVSWYQQTPGQGLQFLFEYFSETQRNKGNFPGRFSGRQFSNSRSEMNVSTLELGDSALYLCASSLRRGENNEQFFGPGTRLTVL.